The rows below give T cell receptor beta chains drawn from one sample of a study of neurological immune-mediated disorders. TCRdb re-analysed the 5' RACE reads in MiXCR, keeping a single row per CDR3 protein. The sample gives about 90,000 distinct CDR3 sequences, 13% of which show up once; approximately 5% is in the top ten. The sample was PBMCs. These receptors all come from a female donor with HTLV-1-associated myelopathy (HAM/TSP). Both conserved end residues are part of each CDR3. The order of the fields is CDR3 protein, J gene, D gene, V gene. A D gene is named only where the DNA matches it firmly.

CDR3: CASAAGAAEAFF
J: TRBJ1-1
D: -
V: TRBV5-1

CDR3: CASSLVFGLRGEQFF
J: TRBJ2-1
D: -
V: TRBV7-2

CDR3: CAITLDRASEQYF
J: TRBJ2-7
D: TRBD1
V: TRBV10-3

CDR3: CASRRTSGRTDTQYF
J: TRBJ2-3
D: TRBD2
V: TRBV2

CDR3: CASSSGQGSRAFF
J: TRBJ1-1
D: TRBD1
V: TRBV5-1

CDR3: CASSRAGYEQYF
J: TRBJ2-7
D: -
V: TRBV9

CDR3: CATSLEEQFF
J: TRBJ2-1
D: -
V: TRBV24-1

CDR3: CSAITDSYEQYF
J: TRBJ2-7
D: -
V: TRBV20-1

CDR3: CASRFSTTEPSYEQYF
J: TRBJ2-7
D: -
V: TRBV28

CDR3: CSAQSPGQNNSPLHF
J: TRBJ1-6
D: -
V: TRBV20-1